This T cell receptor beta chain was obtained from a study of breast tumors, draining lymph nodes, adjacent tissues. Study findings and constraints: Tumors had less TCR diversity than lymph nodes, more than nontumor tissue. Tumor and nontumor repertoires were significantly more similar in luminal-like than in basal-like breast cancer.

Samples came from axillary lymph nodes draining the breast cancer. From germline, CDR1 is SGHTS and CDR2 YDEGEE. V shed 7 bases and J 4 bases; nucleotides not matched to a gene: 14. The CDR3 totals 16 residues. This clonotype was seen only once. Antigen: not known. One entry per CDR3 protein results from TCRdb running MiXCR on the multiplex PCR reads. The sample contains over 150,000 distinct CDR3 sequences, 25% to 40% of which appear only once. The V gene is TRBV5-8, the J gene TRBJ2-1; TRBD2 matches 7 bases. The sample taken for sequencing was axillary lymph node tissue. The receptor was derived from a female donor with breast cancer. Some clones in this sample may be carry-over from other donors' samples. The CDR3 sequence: CASLETRTRLYNEQFF. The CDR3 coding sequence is TGTGCCAGCTTGGAGACCAGGACTAGGCTGTACAATGAGCAGTTCTTC.